Below are 32 T cell receptor beta chains sequenced from a single sample in a study of T cell responses to AZD1222 COVID-19 vaccine. Method: immunoSEQ multiplex PCR; TCRdb's copy keeps in-frame clones and lacks some. The data show 150,000 to 250,000 clones, about nine tenths seen once. Specimen: peripheral blood, collected 28 days after the second AZD1222 dose. All receptors come from an adult who received the AZD1222 COVID-19 vaccine.

The CDR3: CASSVGPTDTQYF. In nucleotides, the CDR3 is TGTGCCAGCTCTGTCGGCCCCACAGATACGCAGTATTTT. J is TRBJ2-3 and V is TRBV9; no clear D. The CDR3 extends over 13 amino acids. V was cut by 7 bases and J by 2 bases, with 11 bases left in between. Germline V gene lookup returns CDR1 SGDLS and CDR2 YYNGEE.

This chain joins TRBV2 and TRBJ1-3; D remains unclear. The CDR3 covers 14 residues. V was clipped by 3 bases and J by 0 bases, with 6 bases between them. The germline CDR1 and CDR2 sequences are SNHLY and FYNNEI. The CDR3 is CASSEVRSGNTIYF. CDR3 nucleotide sequence: TGTGCCAGCAGTGAGGTCCGCTCTGGAAACACCATATATTTT.

The chain combines TRBV19 with TRBJ2-3, with 10 positions matching TRBD1. Germline CDR1 and CDR2: LNHDA and SQIVND (reference sequence). V trimming: 8 bases; J trimming: 4 bases; junction bases outside the gene matches: 6. The CDR3 covers 14 residues. The CDR3 protein is CASRDRGRADTQYF. DNA for the CDR3: TGTGCCAGTCGGGACAGGGGCCGCGCAGATACGCAGTATTTT.

The chain recombines TRBV9 with TRBJ1-5; 8 nucleotides agree with TRBD1. Trimming took 3 bases from V and 6 from J; bases not matched to a gene: 5. The CDR3 is 14 residues long. The germline V gene has CDR1 SGDLS and CDR2 YYNGEE. In nucleotides, the CDR3 is TGTGCCAGCAGCGGTGCAGGGGGCAGTCAGCCCCAGCATTTT. Protein product: CASSGAGGSQPQHF.

V is TRBV5-4 and J is TRBJ2-7; TRBD1 matches at 9 bases. The CDR3 totals 16 residues. Germline CDR1 reads SGHNT; CDR2 reads YYREEE (reference sequence). Losses at the gene ends were 0 bases for V and 6 bases for J; bases not matched to a gene: 10. The CDR3 DNA is TGTGCCAGCAGCTTGGGCCTCGACAGGGGGAGAGGCGAGCAGTACTTC. Translation gives CASSLGLDRGRGEQYF.

This clone was observed once. V gene TRBV7-9 combines with J gene TRBJ2-5, with D perhaps matching TRBD1 or TRBD2 (6 bases each). V lost 1 base and J 4 bases, leaving 10 bases between the germline ends. The germline gives CDR1 SEHNR, CDR2 FQNEAQ (reference sequence). The CDR3 runs 14 residues. DNA for the CDR3: TGTGCCAGCAGCTTAGGTTGGGGGGCAGAGACCCAGTACTTC. Protein sequence: CASSLGWGAETQYF.

The V and J genes are TRBV11-3 and TRBJ2-1; TRBD1 matches at 8 bases. There are 15 residues in the CDR3. J gave up 1 base and V 4 bases, and 3 bases lay outside the gene matches. Germline CDR1 SGHNT, CDR2 YENEEA. Written as DNA, the CDR3 is TGTGCCAGCAGCTCCCGGACAGGGTCCTACAATGAGCAGTTCTTC. This gives the protein CASSSRTGSYNEQFF.

This chain connects TRBV12-3 or TRBV12-4 to TRBJ1-2, with D possibly being TRBD1 (5 bases). The CDR3 is made up of 12 amino acids. The germline V and J ends were trimmed by 5 bases and 5 bases, with 9 bases remaining between them. The CDR3 nucleotides read TGTGCCAGCAGTACGACAGTATATGGCTACACCTTC. It encodes CASSTTVYGYTF.

This clone was picked up one time. The V call is TRBV30, the J call TRBJ1-5; 7 bases map to TRBD1. This CDR3 has 13 residues. The junction had 3 bases not matched to a gene; V was cut back by 4 bases and J by 3 bases. The germline gives CDR1 GTSNPN, CDR2 SVGIG (reference sequence). The CDR3 reads CAWTDRNNQPQHF. CDR3 DNA: TGTGCCTGGACGGACAGGAACAATCAGCCCCAGCATTTT.

The chain carries TRBV29-1 and TRBJ2-1; the D gene is possibly TRBD1 (5 bases). CDR3 length: 15 residues. From germline, CDR1 is SQVTM and CDR2 ANQGSEA. V lost 2 bases and J 5 bases, leaving 16 bases between the germline ends. The CDR3 region has the DNA TGCAGCGTTGAAAGGGATTCAGGGAACCACAATGAGCAGTTCTTC. Translated: CSVERDSGNHNEQFF.

This chain links TRBV5-1 with TRBJ2-1; D could derive from TRBD1 or TRBD2 (6 bases each). Trimming took 0 bases from V and 3 from J, leaving 13 bases between them. The CDR3 loop spans 16 amino acids. The germline V gene encodes CDR1 SGHRS and CDR2 YFSETQ. The CDR3 nucleotides are TGCGCCAGCAGCTTGGAGGGGGAGGCTCACTACAATGAGCAGTTCTTC. It yields the protein CASSLEGEAHYNEQFF.

The chain combines TRBV5-4 with TRBJ2-5, with D perhaps TRBD1 or TRBD2 (5 bases each). The CDR3 sequence is 14 residues long. Germline CDR1 SGHNT, CDR2 YYREEE (reference sequence). Trimming took off 3 bases at V and 1 base at J, with 10 bases between the two ends. This CDR3 is CASSSGDGQETQYF. The CDR3 bases are TGTGCCAGCAGCTCCGGGGACGGCCAAGAGACCCAGTACTTC. Full variable domain (outside the CDR3, taken from reference TRBV5-4 and TRBJ2-5): ETGVTQSPTHLIKTRGQQVTLRCSSQSGHNTVSWYQQALGQGPQFIFQYYREEENGRGNFPPRFSGLQFPNYSSELNVNALELDDSALYLCASSSGDGQETQYFGPGTRLLVL.

The CDR3, as DNA: TGTGCCAGCAGTGAAGCCGGGGAGGGACCGCAGTATTTT. Protein sequence: CASSEAGEGPQYF. The J gene is TRBJ2-3, the V gene TRBV2; 7 bases fit TRBD2. CDR1 SNHLY and CDR2 FYNNEI come from the germline V gene. The V segment lost 0 bases and the J segment 10 bases; nucleotides outside the gene matches: 4. The CDR3 runs to 13 residues.

The chain has TRBV4-1 and TRBJ2-7; D is uncertain. Trimming left V 3 bases short and J 8 bases short, with 23 bases between. CDR1 and CDR2 (germline): MGHRA, YSYEKL. The CDR3 is 16 amino acids. CDR3 region: CASSQISRWEDPKQYF. The CDR3 DNA follows: TGCGCCAGCAGCCAGATCTCTCGGTGGGAAGATCCAAAGCAGTACTTC.

The chain has TRBV7-3 and TRBJ1-1; 8 nucleotides agree with TRBD1. The germline V gene encodes CDR1 SGHTA and CDR2 FQGTGA. This CDR3 contains 15 residues. V dropped 4 bases and J dropped 0; count of bases not matched to a gene: 4. The CDR3 reads CASSSQGGLNTEAFF. The CDR3 bases are TGTGCCAGCAGCTCACAGGGGGGTTTGAACACTGAAGCTTTCTTT.

The rearrangement links TRBV28 to TRBJ1-3; the match to TRBD1 covers 7 bases. Germline CDR1 and CDR2: MDHEN and SYDVKM. The CDR3 consists of 17 residues. V gave up 4 bases and J gave up 2 bases; unmatched junction bases: 11. The CDR3 region is CASSSASTGNAGNTIYF. The CDR3 DNA reads as TGTGCCAGCAGTTCCGCCTCGACAGGGAATGCTGGAAACACCATATATTTT.

The chain combines TRBV4-1 with TRBJ2-3; D is perhaps TRBD2 (5 bases). Trimming removed 0 bases from V and 1 base from J, with 11 bases in between. Germline V CDR1 and CDR2: MGHRA, YSYEKL. The CDR3 is 16 residues long. The CDR3 region is CASSQEWPRGTDTQYF. The DNA for the CDR3 is TGCGCCAGCAGCCAAGAGTGGCCGAGGGGCACAGATACGCAGTATTTT.

J is TRBJ1-5 and V is TRBV28; 10 bases fit TRBD1. In germline, CDR1 is MDHEN, CDR2 SYDVKM. There are 17 residues in the CDR3. The ends lost 6 bases at V and 1 base at J; junction bases unmatched: 9. CDR3 in DNA: TGTGCCAGCAGCTACCGAGGACAGGGGGTGAGCAATCAGCCCCAGCATTTT. It translates to CASSYRGQGVSNQPQHF.

This chain connects TRBV30 to TRBJ2-7; unclear D gene. Germline loops: CDR1 GTSNPN, CDR2 SVGIG (reference sequence). V dropped 0 bases and J dropped 5 bases, with 11 bases sitting between them. This CDR3 has 13 residues. As DNA, the CDR3 is TGTGCCTGGAGTGTCTACCGGTCAAACGAGCAGTACTTC. Protein product: CAWSVYRSNEQYF. Full variable domain (remainder filled in from reference TRBV30 and TRBJ2-7): SQTIHQWPATLVQPVGSPLSLECTVEGTSNPNLYWYRQAAGRGLQLLFYSVGIGQISSEVPQNLSASRPQDRQFILSSKKLLLSDSGFYLCAWSVYRSNEQYFGPGTRLTVT.

The chain recombines TRBV28 with TRBJ1-5; no firm D call. CDR3 length equals 15 residues. CDR1 and CDR2 from the germline V gene are MDHEN and SYDVKM. Trimming removed 7 bases from V and 4 bases from J, with 17 bases in between. The CDR3 nucleotides are TGTGCCAGCACCCCCTTTGGGGTGGCAAATCAGCCCCAGCATTTT. As protein: CASTPFGVANQPQHF.

V and J are TRBV19 and TRBJ2-3; TRBD1 matches 9 bases. Germline loops: CDR1 LNHDA, CDR2 SQIVND (reference sequence). CDR3 length: 16 residues. V dropped 3 bases and J dropped 3; count of bases not matched to a gene: 7. DNA for the CDR3: TGTGCCAGTAGTATCCGAGGGACAGGGACTACAGATACGCAGTATTTT. Amino acids: CASSIRGTGTTDTQYF.

V usage is TRBV11-3 and J usage is TRBJ2-1; D may match TRBD1 or TRBD2 (5 bases each). The CDR3 is 18 amino acids. The germline V and J ends were trimmed by 8 bases and 0 bases, with 23 bases remaining between them. CDR1 and CDR2 (germline): SGHNT, YENEEA. The CDR3 coding sequence is TGTGCCAGCTCGCTCGGGACGCGGCTTTCCAGCTCCTACAATGAGCAGTTCTTC. Translating it yields CASSLGTRLSSSYNEQFF.

This clone was counted between two and nine times. The chain is built from TRBV30 and TRBJ1-2, with 7 nucleotides matching TRBD1. Looked up from germline, CDR1 is GTSNPN and CDR2 is SVGIG (reference sequence). V lost 5 bases and J lost 7; bases outside the gene matches: 10. This CDR3 has 13 residues. In DNA form, the CDR3 reads TGTGCCTGGGCCCACAGGGGAGTGGGTGGCTACACCTTC. It codes for CAWAHRGVGGYTF.

The chain couples TRBV5-1 to TRBJ2-7; the match to TRBD1 covers 10 bases. The CDR3 length is 16 residues. The V and J ends lost 7 bases and 5 bases, in that order; junction bases with no gene match: 15. From germline, CDR1 is SGHRS and CDR2 YFSETQ. The CDR3 spells CASLPRPGTGEHEQYF. CDR3 DNA sequence: TGCGCCAGCTTGCCTAGGCCCGGGACAGGGGAACACGAGCAGTACTTC.

This clone was recorded once. This chain connects TRBV19 to TRBJ2-1; the D gene is possibly TRBD2 (6 bases). V lost 3 bases and J 9 bases, leaving 21 bases between the germline ends. The CDR3 is 16 residues long. CDR1 is LNHDA and CDR2 is SQIVND in the germline V gene (reference sequence). The CDR3 loop reads CASSMQSLAVGSEQFF. DNA for the CDR3: TGTGCCAGTAGTATGCAATCCTTAGCGGTTGGGAGTGAGCAGTTCTTC.

This chain uses TRBV5-5 with TRBJ2-7; 8 nucleotides match TRBD2. The CDR3 runs 14 residues. Per the germline V gene, CDR1 is SGHKS and CDR2 is YYEKEE (reference sequence). V lost 4 bases and J lost 4; bases outside the gene matches: 7. The CDR3 is CASSRSGRGYEQYF. Here the CDR3 DNA reads TGTGCCAGCAGCCGAAGCGGGAGAGGGTACGAGCAGTACTTC.

The chain is built from TRBV30 and TRBJ2-1, with D unresolved. CDR1 and CDR2 from the germline V gene are GTSNPN and SVGIG (reference sequence). Trimming removed 2 bases from V and 3 bases from J, with 8 bases in between. This CDR3 region has 13 residues. The CDR3 DNA sequence: TGTGCCTGGAGTCCTTTGAGCTACAATGAGCAGTTCTTC. It specifies CAWSPLSYNEQFF.

The J gene is TRBJ2-5, the V gene TRBV12-3 or TRBV12-4; possibly TRBD1 for D (6 bases). The CDR3 covers 13 residues. V lost 5 bases and J 1 base, leaving 8 bases between the germline ends. CDR3: CASSTTGQETQYF. The CDR3 DNA is TGTGCCAGCAGTACGACAGGCCAAGAGACCCAGTACTTC.

This chain connects TRBV18 to TRBJ1-1; TRBD1 is a possible D gene (6 bases). The germline V gene encodes CDR1 KGHSH and CDR2 LQKENI. This CDR3 is built from 15 residues. V was pared by 4 bases and J by 0 bases, with 12 bases between. The CDR3 bases are TGTGCCAGCTCACTCGCCGGGACATTGAACACTGAAGCTTTCTTT. Translating gives CASSLAGTLNTEAFF.

The chain links TRBV1 to TRBJ2-3; the table's D gene call, TRBD2, was not cross checked with the DNA. TRBV1 is marked as a pseudogene. The CDR3 totals 14 residues. In DNA, the CDR3 is TGCAGCATGGAGGGCGGGAGGGGCACAGATACGCAGTATTTT. It translates to CSMEGGRGTDTQYF.

The genes are TRBV9 and TRBJ1-6; D unresolved. Germline V gives CDR1 SGDLS, CDR2 YYNGEE. This CDR3 region has 15 residues. V lost 1 base to trimming and J lost 4 bases, with 9 bases between them. The CDR3 loop is CASSVSGDYNSPLHF. The CDR3 DNA reads as TGTGCCAGCAGCGTATCAGGCGATTATAATTCACCCCTCCACTTT.

The J gene is TRBJ2-1, the V gene TRBV11-2; D possibly corresponds to TRBD2 (5 bases). Trimming stripped 1 base from V and 15 bases from J, with 16 bases between. Germline CDR1 SGHAT, CDR2 FQNNGV. There are 13 residues in the CDR3. CDR3: CASSLGGSSRPFF. The CDR3 DNA sequence: TGTGCCAGCAGCTTAGGAGGTTCTAGCCGTCCGTTCTTC. The variable domain in full, with the rest retrieved from reference TRBV11-2 and TRBJ2-1, is EAGVAQSPRYKIIEKRQSVAFWCNPISGHATLYWYQQILGQGPKLLIQFQNNGVVDDSQLPKDRFSAERLKGVDSTLKIQPAKLEDSAVYLCASSLGGSSRPFFGPGTRLTVL.